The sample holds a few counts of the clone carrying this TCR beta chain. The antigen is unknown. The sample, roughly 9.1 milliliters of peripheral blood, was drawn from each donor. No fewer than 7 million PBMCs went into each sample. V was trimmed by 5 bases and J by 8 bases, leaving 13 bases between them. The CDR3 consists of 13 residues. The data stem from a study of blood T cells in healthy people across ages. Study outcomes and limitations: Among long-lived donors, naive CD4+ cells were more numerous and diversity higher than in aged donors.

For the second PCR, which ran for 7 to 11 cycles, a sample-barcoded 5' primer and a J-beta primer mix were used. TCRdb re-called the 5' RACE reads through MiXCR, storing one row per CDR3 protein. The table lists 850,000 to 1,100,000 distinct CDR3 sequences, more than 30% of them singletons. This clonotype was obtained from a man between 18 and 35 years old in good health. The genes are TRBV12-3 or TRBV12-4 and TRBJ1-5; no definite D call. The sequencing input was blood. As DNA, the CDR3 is TGTGCCAGCAGTAGCCATGCGGATAAGCCCCAGCATTTT. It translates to CASSSHADKPQHF.